This T cell receptor (beta chain) was sequenced for a study of cytomegalovirus exposure and HLA in healthy donors. In the case of this clone: Its specificity is unknown.

Whole-study findings and limits: 87-base-pair reads could not separate some V segments, including TRBV6-2 and TRBV6-3. Several of the most significant clusters appeared linked to common viral pathogens, based on a later analysis.

60 Vbeta and 13 Jbeta primers were used in PCR. In the study's own analysis: Among the unique TCR beta chains that a later analysis counted, some 73 million in all, 9.5 million to 11 million were shared. Some clones are missing from TCRdb's copy, which holds only in-frame ones; the method was immunoSEQ multiplex PCR. The V and J calls and clone size were taken over from that table, and D and trimming were inferred from the DNA. The sample shows more than 45,000 clones, 80% to 85% of them seen only once. Donors in the study were healthy people who gave bone marrow. The V end was cut by 0 bases, the J end by 8 bases, with 13 bases between. This CDR3 contains 15 residues. The germline V gene encodes CDR1 SEHNR and CDR2 FQNEAQ (reference sequence).

The rearrangement uses TRBV7-9 and TRBJ1-4; D gene ambiguous. This TCR came from a man aged 25 to 45 in good health and CMV-seronegative. What was sequenced was PBMCs. The CDR3 nucleotides read TGTGCCAGCAGCTTAGCTGGAGTGATTTTGGAAAAACTGTTTTTT. Encoded protein: CASSLAGVILEKLFF.